A selection of T cell receptor beta chains follows, all from one sample in a study of shared clonotypes between healthy human individuals. Clones were read by immunoSEQ multiplex PCR, and TCRdb kept only the in-frame ones, dropping some. The sample has about 820,000 clones, 90% to 95% seen once. The specimen sequenced was naive CD8+ T cells sorted from blood. The receptors come from a man aged 30-40 years in good health. The CDR3 runs from the conserved cysteine through the conserved F or W. The D gene is left open where the match is weak. Clone size is stated in some rows and not others, as once, few, many or a class when expanded.

D: NA
size: few
V: TRBV7-9
J: TRBJ1-4
DNA: TGTGCCAGCAGCCCAGCCGGGACAAAACTGTTTTTT
CDR3: CASSPAGTKLFF

D: NA
size: NA
V: TRBV7-8
J: TRBJ2-2
DNA: TGTGCCAGCAGTTTCCGCGTCACCGGGGAGCTGTTTTTT
CDR3: CASSFRVTGELFF

D: TRBD2
size: NA
V: TRBV7-2
J: TRBJ2-7
DNA: TGTGCCAGCAGCTCACTAGGGACTAGCGGGAGGGCCACCGAGCAGTACTTC
CDR3: CASSSLGTSGRATEQYF

D: NA
size: NA
V: TRBV5-6
J: TRBJ2-2
DNA: TGTGCCAGCAGCTTGGGTGGACACCTCACCGGGGAGCTGTTTTTT
CDR3: CASSLGGHLTGELFF

D: TRBD2
size: NA
V: TRBV7-9
J: TRBJ2-7
DNA: TGTGCCAGCAGCTCCACGCGAGCGGGAGGCTTTTACGAGCAGTACTTC
CDR3: CASSSTRAGGFYEQYF

D: TRBD1
size: NA
V: TRBV27
J: TRBJ2-7
DNA: TGTGCCAGCAGTCTAATGGGACAGGGCTACGAGCAGTACTTC
CDR3: CASSLMGQGYEQYF

D: TRBD2
size: once
V: TRBV6-1
J: TRBJ2-7
DNA: TGTGCCAGCAGGGAAGCGGGAGGGGAATGGGGGGAGCAGTACTTC
CDR3: CASREAGGEWGEQYF

D: NA
size: once
V: TRBV9
J: TRBJ2-1
DNA: TGTGCCAGCGAAGGAGCGGACTACAATGAGCAGTTCTTC
CDR3: CASEGADYNEQFF

D: NA
size: NA
V: TRBV2
J: TRBJ1-1
DNA: TGTGCCCTCGGGGGGGACCGACACGAAGCTTTCTTT
CDR3: CALGGDRHEAFF

D: TRBD1
size: NA
V: TRBV18
J: TRBJ2-2
DNA: TGTGCCAGCTCATCAACCGGGACAGGGGGCGGCACCGGGGAGCTGTTTTTT
CDR3: CASSSTGTGGGTGELFF

D: TRBD1
size: NA
V: TRBV7-9
J: TRBJ2-2
DNA: TGTGCCAGCAGCCCCCCGACAGGGACGAACACCGGGGAGCTGTTTTTT
CDR3: CASSPPTGTNTGELFF

D: NA
size: once
V: TRBV20-1
J: TRBJ2-1
DNA: TGCAGTGCTAGGTTGGATGAGCAGTTCTTC
CDR3: CSARLDEQFF

D: NA
size: NA
V: TRBV6-1
J: TRBJ1-5
DNA: TGTGCCAGCAGTGAACTACTTAATAGCAATCAGCCCCAGCATTTT
CDR3: CASSELLNSNQPQHF

D: NA
size: NA
V: TRBV28
J: TRBJ2-1
DNA: TGTGCCAGCAGTTTTAGAATGGATGAGCAGTTCTTC
CDR3: CASSFRMDEQFF

D: NA
size: NA
V: TRBV5-1
J: TRBJ2-7
DNA: TGCGCCAGCAGCTTGGCGAGCGCCGGGAACGAGCAGTACTTC
CDR3: CASSLASAGNEQYF

D: TRBD2
size: NA
V: TRBV5-1
J: TRBJ2-7
DNA: TGCGCCAGCAGCTTGGCCCTAGGACTAGCGGAATACGAGCAGTACTTC
CDR3: CASSLALGLAEYEQYF

D: NA
size: NA
V: TRBV7-3
J: TRBJ2-3
DNA: TGTGCCAGCAGCTTACGCCAGGGCAAAGAGATTACGCAGTATTTT
CDR3: CASSLRQGKEITQYF

D: NA
size: NA
V: TRBV11-3
J: TRBJ2-7
DNA: TGTGCCAGCAGCCGCCCTGGGGTTACCTACGAGCAGTACTTC
CDR3: CASSRPGVTYEQYF

D: NA
size: NA
V: TRBV18
J: TRBJ2-5
DNA: TGTGCCAGCTCAAATTCGGCAGACTCGTGGGGGGAGACCCAGTACTTC
CDR3: CASSNSADSWGETQYF

D: NA
size: few
V: TRBV30
J: TRBJ2-7
DNA: TGTGCCTGGAGGGGGCTGGACGAGCAGTACTTC
CDR3: CAWRGLDEQYF

D: NA
size: few
V: TRBV30
J: TRBJ1-2
DNA: TGTGCCTGGATGGGGTCTCAGTCGGTCTATGGCTACACCTTC
CDR3: CAWMGSQSVYGYTF

D: TRBD2
size: NA
V: TRBV28
J: TRBJ2-5
DNA: TGTGCCAGCATAGAAACGGGGGGTTCGGAGACCCAGTACTTC
CDR3: CASIETGGSETQYF

D: NA
size: NA
V: TRBV28
J: TRBJ1-1
DNA: TGTGCCAGCAGTTTAGGTAGGAACACTGAAGCTTTCTTT
CDR3: CASSLGRNTEAFF

D: NA
size: few
V: TRBV18
J: TRBJ1-2
DNA: TGTGCCAGCTCACCCTCGGACCGGGTAGTTAACACCTTC
CDR3: CASSPSDRVVNTF

D: NA
size: NA
V: TRBV5-1
J: TRBJ2-7
DNA: TGCGCCAGCAGCTTTAGGGTAAACTACGAGCAGTACTTC
CDR3: CASSFRVNYEQYF

D: NA
size: NA
V: TRBV27
J: TRBJ2-7
DNA: TGTGCCAGCAGTTTTAGTCGGGGAGCCTACGAGCAGTACTTC
CDR3: CASSFSRGAYEQYF